This T cell receptor (beta chain) was profiled in a study of memory CD4+ T cells and cytomegalovirus serostatus. The sort gate was single viable CD3+CD4+CD8-CD45RO+ cells for memory CD4+ T cells. The CDR3 contains 15 residues. Trimming cost V 4 bases and J 0 bases, with 13 bases left between them. The germline V gene encodes CDR1 SGHRS and CDR2 YFSETQ. Clones were read by immunoSEQ multiplex PCR, and TCRdb kept only the in-frame ones, dropping some. This sample has about 38,000 clones, with 79% found just once. This receptor was identified in an adult in good health and CMV-seropositive. The source material was memory CD4+ T cells from blood. The genes are TRBV5-1 and TRBJ2-5, with a weak D call TRBD1 (5 bases). The CDR3: CASSPTGPYQETQYF. The CDR3 DNA follows: TGCGCCAGCAGCCCCACAGGACCGTACCAAGAGACCCAGTACTTC.